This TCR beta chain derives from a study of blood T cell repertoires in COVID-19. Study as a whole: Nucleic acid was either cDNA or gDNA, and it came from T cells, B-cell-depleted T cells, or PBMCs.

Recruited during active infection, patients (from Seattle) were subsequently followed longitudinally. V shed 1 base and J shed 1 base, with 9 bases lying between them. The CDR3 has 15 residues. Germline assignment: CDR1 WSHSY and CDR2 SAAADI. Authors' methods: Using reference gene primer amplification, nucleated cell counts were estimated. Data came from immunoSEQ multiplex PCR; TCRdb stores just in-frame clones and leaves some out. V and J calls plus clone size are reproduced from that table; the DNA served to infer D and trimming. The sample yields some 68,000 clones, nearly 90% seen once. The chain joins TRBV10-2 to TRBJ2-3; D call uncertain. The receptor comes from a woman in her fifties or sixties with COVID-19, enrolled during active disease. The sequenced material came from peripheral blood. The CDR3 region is CASSEFDWGTDTQYF. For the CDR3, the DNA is TGCGCCAGCAGTGAGTTTGACTGGGGCACAGATACGCAGTATTTT.